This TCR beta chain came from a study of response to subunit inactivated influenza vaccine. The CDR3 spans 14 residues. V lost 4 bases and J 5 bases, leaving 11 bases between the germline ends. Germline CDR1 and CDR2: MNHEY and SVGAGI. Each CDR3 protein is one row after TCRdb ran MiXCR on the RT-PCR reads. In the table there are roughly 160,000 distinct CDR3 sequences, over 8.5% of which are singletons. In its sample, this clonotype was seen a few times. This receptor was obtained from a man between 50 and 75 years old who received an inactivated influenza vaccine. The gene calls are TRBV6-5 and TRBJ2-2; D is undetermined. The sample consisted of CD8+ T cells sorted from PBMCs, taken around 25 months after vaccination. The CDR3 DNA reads TGTGCCAGCAGTTCTTATCCTACAACCGGGGAGCTGTTTTTT. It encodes CASSSYPTTGELFF.